This entry describes one TCR beta chain. The sample originates from a study of T cell clones after liver transplantation. Study information: Timepoints were pre-transplant, pre-withdrawal, and after withdrawal was completed or failed.

Method: immunoSEQ multiplex PCR; TCRdb's copy keeps in-frame clones and lacks some. This sample yields just over 80,000 clones, of which about 84% are seen a single time; 0.45% to 0.55% belongs to the top ten. CDR1 SGHRS and CDR2 YFSETQ come from the germline V gene. The CDR3 length is 18 residues. The V end lost 1 base, the J end lost 2 bases, and 20 bases lay between the germline ends. Specimen: CD4+ T cells from blood, collected approximately 3.5 years after liver transplant. This chain joins TRBV5-1 and TRBJ2-3; possibly TRBD1 or TRBD2 for D (6 bases each). The sequence derives from a human patient who received a liver transplant. Among the T cells, some may be from the graft donor. The CDR3 region is CASSLTAGHQGHTDTQYF. DNA for the CDR3: TGCGCCAGCAGCTTGACCGCGGGACACCAGGGCCACACAGATACGCAGTATTTT.